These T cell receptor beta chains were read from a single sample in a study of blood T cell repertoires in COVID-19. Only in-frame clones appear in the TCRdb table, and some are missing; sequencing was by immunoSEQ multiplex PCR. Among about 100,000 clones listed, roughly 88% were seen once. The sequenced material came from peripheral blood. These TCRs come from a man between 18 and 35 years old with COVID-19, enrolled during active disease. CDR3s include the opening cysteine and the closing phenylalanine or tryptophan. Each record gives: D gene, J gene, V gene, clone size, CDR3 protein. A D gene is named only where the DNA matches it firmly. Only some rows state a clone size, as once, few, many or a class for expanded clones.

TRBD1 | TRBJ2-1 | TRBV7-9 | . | CASSLELAGTGLYNEQFF
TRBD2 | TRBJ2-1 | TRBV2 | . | CASSEFTSGSNEQFF
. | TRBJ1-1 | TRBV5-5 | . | CASSLPTGQEAFF
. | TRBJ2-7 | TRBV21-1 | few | CASSNYRGPTYEQYF
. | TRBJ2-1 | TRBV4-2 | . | CASSQVGGIGNEQFF
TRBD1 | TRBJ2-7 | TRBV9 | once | CASSVTGTGGAYEQYF
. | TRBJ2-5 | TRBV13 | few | CASSPQFGQETQYF
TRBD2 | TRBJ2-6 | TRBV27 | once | CASSASSGGRVSGANVLTF
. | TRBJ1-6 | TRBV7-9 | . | CASSLFQGNSPLHF
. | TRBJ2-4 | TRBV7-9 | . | CASSLAIVSAKNIQYF
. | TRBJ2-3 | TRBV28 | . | CASSLYGAADTQYF
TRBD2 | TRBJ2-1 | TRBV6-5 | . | CASRASGRAFDEQFF
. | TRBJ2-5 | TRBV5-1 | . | CASSLWGLEKQETQYF
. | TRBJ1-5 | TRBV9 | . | CASSVSGVDPQHF
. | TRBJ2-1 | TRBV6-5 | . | CATRVNINNEQFF